This T cell receptor beta chain derives from a study of Graves' ophthalmopathy and Graves' hyperthyroidism. Study context: Before any treatment, peripheral blood was taken at the initial diagnosis.

Points from the study as a whole: Clonotypes were expanded in thyroid at above 0.001 frequency, and most also appeared in blood.

The study amplified TCR beta CDR3 regions using RNA transcripts. Investigators did first-round RT-PCR with HTBI primers, then second-round multiplex PCR. TCRdb used MiXCR to reprocess the multiplex PCR reads, holding one entry per CDR3 protein. The sample contains hundreds of thousands of distinct CDR3 sequences, over 20% of which appear only once. This clonotype was seen more than once but under ten times. Its antigen is currently unknown. Germline trimming cut 5 bases from V and 5 bases from J; bases unmatched to any gene: 12. From germline, CDR1 is DFQATT and CDR2 SNEGSKA (reference sequence). This CDR3 has 15 residues. Each diagnosis was determined on the basis of clinical symptoms, serum thyroxine, TRAb, thyroid ultrasound and orbital computed tomography.

The genes are TRBV20-1 and TRBJ2-7, with 10 bases matching TRBD1. The TCR was taken from a woman in her late teens or twenties with stable Graves' hyperthyroidism. Input material: peripheral blood. The CDR3 is CSAPPPGQGINEQYF. CDR3 bases: TGCAGTGCTCCCCCCCCGGGACAGGGGATCAACGAGCAGTACTTC.